The clone carrying this TCR beta chain has a count of ten or more. Antigen: not known. This entry is derived from a study of response to subunit inactivated influenza vaccine. Whole-study results and caveats: It was the authors' suggestion that each seasonal influenza vaccination recruits few new T cells.

TCRdb recomputed calls from the RT-PCR reads with MiXCR, one row per CDR3 protein. In the table there are 500,000 to 550,000 distinct CDR3 sequences, 6% to 9% of which are singletons. V lost 3 bases, J lost 0 bases, and 12 bases lay in between. The germline V gene encodes CDR1 SGDLS and CDR2 YYNGEE. The CDR3 spans 16 residues. This material consisted of PBMCs from blood, taken about 23 months after vaccination. The TCR originated in a man aged 50 to 75 who received an inactivated influenza vaccine. The V gene is TRBV9, the J gene TRBJ1-4, with a weak D call TRBD1 (5 bases). DNA of the CDR3: TGTGCCAGCAGCGACGACAGCGGAGCAACTAATGAAAAACTGTTTTTT. It specifies CASSDDSGATNEKLFF.